This T cell receptor (beta chain) was found in a study of T-cell memory formation after mild COVID-19. Points from the study as a whole: The pre-infection memory compartment contained some responding clones, suggesting cross-reactive memory joined.

TCRdb processed the 5' RACE reads anew with MiXCR; each CDR3 protein has one entry. Among approximately 290,000 distinct CDR3 sequences listed, roughly a fifth were seen once. This clonotype came up a few times. Its antigen is still unknown. Sequenced: PBMCs or a T cell subset sorted from them (not recorded which). The source is a man younger than 35 who had mild COVID-19 (a few samples of this study predate the infection). Cell type and time point are not known.

In DNA form, the CDR3 reads TGTGCCAGCAGCTTAGATGTCGGGCGCGGAGCTTTCTTT. Protein product: CASSLDVGRGAFF. This chain uses TRBV11-2 with TRBJ1-1, with D uncertain. V gave up 0 bases and J gave up 10 bases, with 12 bases separating them. Germline CDR1 SGHAT, CDR2 FQNNGV. The CDR3 length is 13 residues.